Following are 27 T cell receptor beta chains from one sample sequenced in a study of response to subunit inactivated influenza vaccine. TCRdb re-analysed the RT-PCR reads in MiXCR, keeping a single row per CDR3 protein. The sample records more than 550,000 distinct CDR3 sequences, over 9% being singletons. In addition, the sample was reused for a study of T cells expressing NK-cell markers. This second study notes: In generating TCR beta cDNA, 5'RACE template switching with UMIs was used.

The specimen comprised PBMCs from blood, sampled on the day of vaccination. The receptors come from a man in his fifties or sixties who received an inactivated influenza vaccine.

This clonotype was observed a few times. The rearrangement links TRBV20-1 to TRBJ1-1, with a tentative D call TRBD1 (5 bases). The length of the CDR3 is 13 residues. Germline V gives CDR1 DFQATT, CDR2 SNEGSKA (reference sequence). V was clipped by 0 bases and J by 4 bases, with 9 bases between them. This chain's CDR3 is CSARDGGTTEAFF. As DNA, the CDR3 is TGCAGTGCTAGAGATGGGGGGACCACTGAAGCTTTCTTT.

This clonotype was counted between two and nine times. V is TRBV5-6 and J is TRBJ2-3; TRBD2 agrees at 9 bases. The CDR3 contains 18 residues. V lost 1 base to trimming and J lost 5 bases; unmatched junction nucleotides: 14. CDR1 is SGHDT and CDR2 is YYEEEE in the germline V gene. CDR3: CASSLRLFSGGKVDTQYF. CDR3 bases: TGTGCCAGCAGCTTGCGACTATTTAGCGGGGGAAAGGTAGATACGCAGTATTTT.

In this sample, this clonotype turned up a few times. The V call is TRBV5-5, the J call TRBJ2-7, with D tentatively TRBD1 or TRBD2 (5 bases each). The CDR3 runs to 15 residues. CDR1 and CDR2 from the germline V gene are SGHKS and YYEKEE (reference sequence). V gave up 1 base and J gave up 0 bases, with 11 bases separating them. The chain's CDR3 is CASSLISGTSYEQYF. The CDR3 DNA reads as TGTGCCAGCAGCTTGATTTCCGGGACCTCCTACGAGCAGTACTTC.

V usage is TRBV7-9 and J usage is TRBJ2-5; TRBD2 might be the D (5 bases). The V gene lost 5 bases and the J gene lost 5 bases, with 15 bases spanning the gap. Germline V gene sequence: CDR1 SEHNR, CDR2 FQNEAQ (reference sequence). The CDR3 loop spans 14 amino acids. CDR3 sequence: CASSATSARETQYF. In DNA form, the CDR3 reads TGTGCCAGCAGCGCAACTAGTGCGCGGGAGACCCAGTACTTC. The entire variable domain, with the rest obtained from reference TRBV7-9 and TRBJ2-5, is as follows: DTGVSQNPRHKITKRGQNVTFRCDPISEHNRLYWYRQTLGQGPEFLTYFQNEAQLEKSRLLSDRFSAERPKGSFSTLEIQRTEQGDSAMYLCASSATSARETQYFGPGTRLLVL.

This clonotype was seen more than once but under ten times. The chain couples TRBV3-1 to TRBJ1-4; 10 bases are a match to TRBD1. This CDR3 is 17 amino acids long. V lost 4 bases and J lost 6; bases outside the gene matches: 11. The V gene's germline CDR1 is LGHDT and CDR2 YNNKEL (reference sequence). CDR3 loop: CASSPKGRQGAHEKLFF. DNA of the CDR3: TGTGCCAGCAGCCCCAAAGGGAGACAGGGGGCTCATGAAAAACTGTTTTTT.

This clonotype was counted only a few times. Germline and junction disagree at one end, which may indicate a read error. The chain couples TRBV6-2 or TRBV6-3 to TRBJ1-5; D is unclear. The CDR3 has 16 amino acids. Germline assignment: CDR1 MNHEY and CDR2 SVGEGT. The chain's CDR3 is CASSYSGGRSNQPQHF. The CDR3 nucleotides are TGTGCCAGCAGCTACTCGGGAGGTCGTAGCAATCAGCCCCAGCATTTT.

This clonotype showed up many times. V usage is TRBV5-1 and J usage is TRBJ2-7; D gene unclear. CDR1 and CDR2 (germline): SGHRS, YFSETQ. CDR3 length: 12 residues. Trimming stripped 1 base from V and 5 bases from J, with 7 bases between. CDR3 in DNA: TGCGCCAGCAGCTTGACGGGTCACGAGCAGTACTTC. This encodes CASSLTGHEQYF.

The V gene is TRBV20-1, the J gene TRBJ2-7, with D possibly called TRBD1 or TRBD2 (6 bases each). V lost 2 bases, J lost 0 bases, and 14 bases lay in between. Germline loops: CDR1 DFQATT, CDR2 SNEGSKA (reference sequence). CDR3 length: 15 residues. The CDR3, as DNA: TGCAGTGCTAGAATTCGGGGGCGGGACTCCTACGAGCAGTACTTC. Protein sequence: CSARIRGRDSYEQYF.

The chain carries TRBV28 and TRBJ2-3; a weak D match, TRBD1 (6 bases). In germline, CDR1 is MDHEN, CDR2 SYDVKM. V lost 4 bases, J lost 7 bases, and 15 bases lay in between. This CDR3 is built from 14 residues. Here the CDR3 reads CASSSMTGLNTQYF. In DNA form, the CDR3 reads TGTGCCAGCAGTTCCATGACAGGTCTAAATACGCAGTATTTT.

This clonotype came up a few times. V and J are TRBV29-1 and TRBJ1-4; D unclear. From germline, CDR1 is SQVTM and CDR2 ANQGSEA. The CDR3 consists of 11 residues. Trimming took 6 bases from V and 8 from J, leaving 10 bases between them. The CDR3 is CSVSMAEKLFF. CDR3 DNA sequence: TGCAGCGTCTCCATGGCCGAAAAACTGTTTTTT.

This clonotype has a handful of counts. The J gene is TRBJ2-7, the V gene TRBV28; D is undetermined. The length of the CDR3 is 13 residues. The V end lost 3 bases, the J end lost 2 bases, and 8 bases lay between the germline ends. CDR1 and CDR2 from the germline V gene are MDHEN and SYDVKM. CDR3 residues: CASSFGVAYEQYF. The CDR3 DNA reads TGTGCCAGCAGTTTTGGAGTAGCCTACGAGCAGTACTTC.

This clonotype was counted a few times. The chain carries TRBV15 and TRBJ2-7, with D unclear. This CDR3 has 17 amino acids. Germline V lookup: CDR1 LNHNV, CDR2 YYDKDF (reference sequence). Trimming stripped 0 bases from V and 3 bases from J, with 18 bases between. CDR3 loop: CATSRDLSVITGYEQYF. The CDR3 DNA sequence: TGTGCCACCAGCAGAGATCTTTCCGTCATTACCGGCTACGAGCAGTACTTC.

The V gene is TRBV5-1, the J gene TRBJ2-1, with 12 positions matching TRBD2. CDR1 is SGHRS, CDR2 YFSETQ, per germline. The V segment lost 0 bases and the J segment 15 bases; nucleotides outside the gene matches: 7. The CDR3 sequence is 14 residues long. The CDR3 DNA follows: TGCGCCAGCAGCTTGGCACTAGCGGGGGGTAACGGGTTCTTC. Translated: CASSLALAGGNGFF.

This clonotype has a count of ten or more. CDR3 region: CASSGLAGGYEQFF. CDR3 DNA sequence: TGTGCCAGCAGCGGACTAGCGGGGGGGTATGAGCAGTTCTTC. The gene calls are TRBV6-1 and TRBJ2-1; TRBD2 agrees at 15 bases. The V segment lost 6 bases and the J segment 8 bases; nucleotides outside the gene matches: 2. The CDR3 is 14 amino acids. Germline assignment: CDR1 MNHNS and CDR2 SASEGT.

This clonotype was seen a handful of times. J is TRBJ2-2 and V is TRBV4-3, with no clear D. V was cut by 6 bases and J by 1 base, with 15 bases left in between. The CDR3 covers 16 residues. Looked up from germline, CDR1 is LGHNA and CDR2 is YSLEER. The CDR3 here is CASSAHRTRNTGELFF. The CDR3 bases are TGCGCCAGCAGTGCACATCGGACCAGGAACACCGGGGAGCTGTTTTTT.

This clonotype was seen ten or more times. The chain combines TRBV20-1 with TRBJ1-5; 8 positions match TRBD1. CDR3 length: 14 amino acids. Germline CDR1 reads DFQATT; CDR2 reads SNEGSKA (reference sequence). The J segment lost 6 bases and the V segment lost 0 bases, leaving 4 bases of the junction unmatched. The CDR3 coding sequence is TGCAGTGCTAGAGAGATACAGGGGGTTCAGCCCCAGCATTTT. Amino acids: CSAREIQGVQPQHF.

V and J are TRBV12-3 or TRBV12-4 and TRBJ1-1; 9 positions agree with TRBD1. The V segment lost 5 bases and the J segment 1 base; nucleotides outside the gene matches: 8. CDR3 size: 16 residues. The CDR3 nucleotides are TGTGCCAGCAGTCCAGGACAGGGGAGGGGGAACACTGAAGCTTTCTTT. It specifies CASSPGQGRGNTEAFF.

CDR3 bases: TGTGCCAGCAGCTCCCGGGACAGGGAAGGATACGAGCAGTACTTC. This encodes CASSSRDREGYEQYF. The chain employs TRBV7-2 and TRBJ2-7; 9 bases fit TRBD1. The length of the CDR3 is 15 residues. V lost 4 bases, J lost 4 bases, and 8 bases stayed unmatched. Germline V gives CDR1 SGHTA, CDR2 FQGNSA. Full variable domain (missing parts from reference TRBV7-2 and TRBJ2-7): GAGVSQSPSNKVTEKGKDVELRCDPISGHTALYWYRQSLGQGLEFLIYFQGNSAPDKSGLPSDRFSAERTGGSVSTLTIQRTQQEDSAVYLCASSSRDREGYEQYFGPGTRLTVT.

In the case of this clonotype: A read error may explain this, as a much larger clone is one base away. The chain carries TRBV7-9 and TRBJ2-2; D may be TRBD2 (6 bases). The CDR3 contains 14 residues. Germline values: CDR1 SEHNR, CDR2 FQNEAQ (reference sequence). The CDR3 is CASSLRGNTVELFF. The CDR3 DNA follows: TGTGCCAGCAGCTTACGGGGGAACACCGTGGAGCTGTTTTTT.

This sequence joins TRBV23-1 and TRBJ2-7; the D call may be TRBD1 or TRBD2 (5 bases each). TRBV23-1 is an open reading frame, and its role is uncertain. This CDR3 region has 17 residues. Trimming removed 3 bases at V and 4 bases at J, with 22 bases between. The CDR3 here is CASSQPRGAGDSYEQYF. The CDR3 region has the DNA TGCGCCAGCAGTCAGCCCAGAGGGGCAGGCGACTCGTACGAGCAGTACTTC.

The table lists this clonotype with a few counts. The V call is TRBV20-1, the J call TRBJ2-7, with D unclear. Germline V gene lookup returns CDR1 DFQATT and CDR2 SNEGSKA (reference sequence). The CDR3 runs to 13 residues. Trimming cost V 1 base and J 2 bases, with 9 bases left between them. DNA for the CDR3: TGCAGTGCTAGAGGGCAGGTAACCTACGAGCAGTACTTC. This translates into CSARGQVTYEQYF.

This clonotype was detected only a few times. The chain links TRBV28 to TRBJ2-1; 8 nucleotides match TRBD2. The CDR3 totals 16 residues. From germline, CDR1 is MDHEN and CDR2 SYDVKM. Germline trimming cut 2 bases from V and 4 bases from J; bases unmatched to any gene: 7. The CDR3 sequence: CASSLRLAGPYNEQFF. DNA for the CDR3: TGTGCCAGCAGTTTAAGGTTAGCGGGACCATACAATGAGCAGTTCTTC.

V gene TRBV9 combines with J gene TRBJ1-3; D is undetermined. The CDR3 loop spans 13 amino acids. V lost 4 bases and J 4 bases, leaving 9 bases between the germline ends. CDR1 and CDR2 from the germline V gene are SGDLS and YYNGEE. The DNA of the CDR3 is TGTGCCAGCAGCCCACGAGCGGGAAACACCATATATTTT. As protein: CASSPRAGNTIYF.

This clonotype was seen at least ten times. This chain uses TRBV9 with TRBJ2-1; D might be TRBD1 or TRBD2, each matching 5 bases. In germline, CDR1 is SGDLS, CDR2 YYNGEE. The CDR3 extends over 17 amino acids. The V gene lost 3 bases and the J gene lost 0 bases, with 16 bases spanning the gap. The DNA of the CDR3 is TGTGCCAGCAGCGCCCATCTATGGGGGAGCTCCTACAATGAGCAGTTCTTC. This sequence encodes CASSAHLWGSSYNEQFF.

This clonotype turned up a few times. This chain joins TRBV6-2 or TRBV6-3 and TRBJ2-3, with 7 bases fitting TRBD1. The CDR3 is 12 amino acids. CDR1 is MNHEY, CDR2 SVGEGT, per germline. Trimming took 4 bases from V and 7 from J; bases not matched to a gene: 2. In DNA, the CDR3 is TGTGCCAGCAGTTGGACAGGTTATACGCAGTATTTT. Translation gives CASSWTGYTQYF.

The sample holds a few counts of this clonotype. The chain links TRBV11-1 to TRBJ2-3; weak D call: TRBD2 (6 bases). V gave up 6 bases and J gave up 2 bases, with 15 bases separating them. CDR1 and CDR2 (germline): SGHAT, FQDESV (reference sequence). This CDR3 has 15 amino acids. The CDR3 here is CASRNRDSPTDTQYF. The CDR3 nucleotides are TGTGCCAGCAGAAACCGGGACTCACCCACAGATACGCAGTATTTT.

This clonotype was picked up a small number of times. V and J are TRBV12-3 or TRBV12-4 and TRBJ1-2; D not certain. V dropped 5 bases and J dropped 4 bases, with 11 bases sitting between them. The CDR3 length is 13 residues. CDR3 DNA sequence: TGTGCCAGCAGTCCCGAGCTGACCTATGGCTACACCTTC. As protein: CASSPELTYGYTF.